This T cell receptor beta chain stems from a study of T-cell memory formation after mild COVID-19. Study-level findings and limits: Some responding clones appeared in pre-infection memory, suggesting cross-reactive memory joined.

V trimming: 6 bases; J trimming: 5 bases; junction bases outside the gene matches: 12. Germline V gene sequence: CDR1 DFQATT, CDR2 SNEGSKA (reference sequence). This CDR3 spans 15 amino acids. This clonotype was observed many times. Its antigen is unidentified. TCRdb reprocessed the 5' RACE reads with MiXCR, giving one entry per CDR3 protein. The repertoire includes a few hundred thousand distinct CDR3 sequences, 8% to 9.5% of them detected once, and 22% sits in the top ten. The V call is TRBV20-1, the J call TRBJ1-5; 8 nucleotides line up with TRBD1. This receptor was identified in a man aged 18 to 29 who had mild COVID-19 (a few samples of this study predate the infection). Cell type and time point are not known. The sequencing sample was made of PBMCs or a T cell subset sorted from them (not recorded which). The CDR3 DNA is TGCAGTGCCGAGACCGCCGGGACAGGAGATCAGCCCCAGCATTTT. As protein: CSAETAGTGDQPQHF.